Listed below are T cell receptor beta chains from one sample, sequenced in a study of beta chain features in type 1 diabetes. This table comes from immunoSEQ multiplex PCR, and its TCRdb copy is limited to in-frame clones, with some not included. The sample includes 250,000 to 300,000 clones, around 24% of them seen just once. Sequencing was done on a sample of naive CD4+ T cells from blood. The receptors derive from a woman aged 25 to 39 with type 1 diabetes. CDR3s leave out the opening cysteine and the closing phenylalanine or tryptophan. Fields, in order: V gene, J gene, CDR3 protein.

>TRBV19|TRBJ2-5
ASSIFANQETQY
>TRBV7-6|TRBJ2-5
ASSLFQGPETQY
>TRBV5-4|TRBJ2-5
ASSRQGSSGIETQY
>TRBV30|TRBJ1-2
AWSVPGARAYGYT
>TRBV4-2|TRBJ1-2
ASSQDSIGEYGYT
>TRBV23-1|TRBJ2-2
ASSHLLAGDLIGTGELF
>TRBV20-1|TRBJ2-5
SARESPSQY
>TRBV4-1|TRBJ2-3
ASSQGGRGAGDTQY
>TRBV2|TRBJ2-6
ASTSFSGANVLT
>TRBV6-6|TRBJ1-1
ASSSDREGRTEAF
>TRBV29-1|TRBJ2-3
SVEDPKRPDTQY
>TRBV25-1|TRBJ2-6
ASGNRGRSGANVLT
>TRBV9|TRBJ2-2
ASSVVGPTGELF
>TRBV29-1|TRBJ1-1
SSPGGATEAF
>TRBV6-5|TRBJ2-5
ASSERARSETQY
>TRBV27|TRBJ2-5
ASSLWSRGETQY
>TRBV29-1|TRBJ2-3
SVLDRGGSDTQY
>TRBV18|TRBJ2-1
ASSINEQF
>TRBV15|TRBJ1-4
ATSRVDHRVGEKLF
>TRBV5-1|TRBJ2-1
ASSLDPSGGEQF
>TRBV20-1|TRBJ1-1
SARSAAGAF
>TRBV5-1|TRBJ2-1
ASSALQAGAGEQF
>TRBV4-2|TRBJ2-7
ASSQERLAGGEQY
>TRBV28|TRBJ1-1
ASSLDRDTEAF
>TRBV28|TRBJ2-7
ASSLRGLAGELYEQY
>TRBV6-5|TRBJ1-3
ASSRTASGNTIY
>TRBV5-1|TRBJ2-7
ASNLRGAGVTYEQY
>TRBV7-2|TRBJ2-1
ASSSSGRHEQF
>TRBV29-1|TRBJ2-7
SGLGAGQKAYEQY
>TRBV7-9|TRBJ2-3
ASSSDRGTDTQY
>TRBV5-1|TRBJ2-3
ASSLGSGRGTDTQY
>TRBV7-2|TRBJ2-1
ASSLGRGLEPNNEQF
>TRBV7-3|TRBJ2-1
ASSLSGLVYEQF
>TRBV9|TRBJ1-1
ASSVAGGNTEAF
>TRBV7-2|TRBJ2-7
ASSPTSGGYEQY
>TRBV4-2|TRBJ2-2
ASSIRQGEVGELF
>TRBV10-2|TRBJ2-5
ASSEGRTSGNEETQY
>TRBV30|TRBJ1-1
AWSVQWGATF
>TRBV30|TRBJ2-1
AWSKSFGEQF
>TRBV27|TRBJ1-5
ASSSDREYQPQH
>TRBV2|TRBJ2-1
ASSEEGRGSYEQF
>TRBV7-3|TRBJ2-5
ASSLGLEQTQY
>TRBV29-1|TRBJ2-7
SVANPRASGISYEQY
>TRBV30|TRBJ1-2
ACLAGTDFYGYT
>TRBV18|TRBJ1-3
ASSPSAGRSGNTIY
>TRBV30|TRBJ1-1
AWSQKQGLEAF
>TRBV2|TRBJ2-1
ASSVQATVEEF
>TRBV7-2|TRBJ2-3
ASSLPQRGTDTQY
>TRBV11-2|TRBJ2-1
ASSRTTGSSYNEQF
>TRBV15|TRBJ1-5
ATSRDRGLQPQH
>TRBV18|TRBJ2-7
ASSLAGPPEQY